This T cell receptor beta chain was documented in a study of PD-1 blockade in classical Hodgkin lymphoma. At the level of the study: On a schedule of every 2 weeks, patients received nivolumab 3 mg/kg intravenously. General study findings and limits: A significant rise in TCR diversity was seen by C4D1 for CD4+ cells but not for CD8+ cells. Underlying causes for the observed repertoire differences were not defined, possibly disease activity or prior therapy. Exclusion was applied to patients who started nivolumab under 1 year after ASCT.

Every patient had relapsed following autologous stem cell transplantation, and cohorts differed in brentuximab vedotin exposure. The CD4+ T cells used were purified from thawed PBMCs through magnetic negative selection. Between the trimmed V and J ends, which lost 1 base and 4 bases, there was a span of 11 bases. There are 14 residues in the CDR3. CDR1 and CDR2 (germline): GTSNPN, SVGIG (reference sequence). As concerns this clone: Its antigen is unknown.

Measured with immunoSEQ multiplex PCR; TCRdb has only the in-frame clones, and not every one. The sample carries some 35,000 clones, around 90% recorded once. The TCR comes from a human donor with classical Hodgkin lymphoma. The source material was CD4+ T cells from blood, sampled at baseline. This chain uses TRBV30 with TRBJ2-1; TRBD1 is a possible D gene (6 bases). The DNA of the CDR3 is TGTGCCTGGAGTGGGCAACAGGGATACAATGAGCAGTTCTTC. Translated, it gives CAWSGQQGYNEQFF.